This T cell receptor beta chain emerged from a study of identical twins (dated by TCRdb to the mid-2010s). Study-wide context: TCR alpha and beta repertoires from monozygotic twins, unrelated adults of various ages and cord blood were deep-sequenced to test whether fetal clonotypes persist. To rule out contamination, replicate twin experiments were performed at different times with different library preparation protocols.

This clonotype was seen many times. Its specific antigen is unknown. Nothing much larger sits one base from this clone, and base qualities are not available. Every donor in the study was a healthy Caucasian. Miltenyi CD45RO+ enrichment and human naive T-cell isolation kits were used to isolate memory (CD45RO+) and naive T cells from PBMC. Findings and caveats that apply to the study as a whole: Invariant T cells such as MAIT and iNKT could partly confound zero-insertion analyses, although diverse VJ usage argued against such confounding for most clonotypes. Compared with coincidental sharing between unrelated individuals, out-of-frame TCR alpha sequences shared between twins showed an excess of sequences with low generation probability. Recombination models systematically underestimated out-of-frame TCR alpha sharing in monozygotic twins but agreed with sharing between unrelated individuals. In beta out-of-frame sequences, excess twin sharing was weaker, because having fewer shared sequences lowered the signal-to-noise ratio. Because the same donors could not be followed over many years, conclusions were based on cross-sectional statistical analysis. Fewer insertions were carried by abundant cord blood beta clonotypes; a weaker similar trend was observed in young adult naive repertoires, while no such trend was observed in memory repertoires.

From the cysteine up to the phenylalanine, the CDR3 has a length of 16 residues. The only DNA kept is the CDR3, 48 bases in frame from the first base. Trimming removed 2 bases from V and 0 bases from J, leaving 13 bases between the germline ends. The germline V gene provides CDR1 LGHNA and CDR2 YNFKEQ. Library preparation was by 5' RACE. Reads for this sample came from an Illumina HiSeq 2000. A universal primer binding site was added through template switching, and the final cDNA carried a unique molecular identifier so that TCR cDNA molecules could be counted accurately. Specific primers in the conserved constant-segment region were used to synthesize first-strand cDNA for TCR alpha and beta chains. Each cDNA library was double barcoded, with a SMART-Mk sample barcode plus Illumina barcodes, to control for contamination. TruSeq adapter sequences along with Illumina sample barcodes were introduced in two successive PCR steps. TCR alpha and beta cDNA libraries were sequenced on the Illumina HiSeq platform with custom primers. The paper's data handling went like this. Raw reads were processed with MiGEC to extract unique molecular identifiers, and MiXCR was used to determine CDR3 positions. For each individual, recombination models were inferred using an EM algorithm with the repgenHMM and IGoR tools. The tcR package in R was used for shared clonotype analysis, with sharing normalized by the product of cloneset sizes. To study raw recombination without the effects of thymic and clonal selection, out-of-frame nonproductive sequences were analyzed. The public sequencing data were trimmed at Q25 with fastp and processed into clonotypes with MiXCR by TCRdb, which kept only in-frame beta chains. CDR3 protein duplicates are merged, each entry listing the most common genes and DNA. These V and J calls rely on TCRdb rather than the paper's analysis. This sample gives 100,000 or so distinct CDR3 sequences in total; under 7% of them show up just once. Clones ranked in the top ten supply approximately 12% of the sample.

The receptor was derived from a woman aged 50 to 60 in good health. What was sequenced was memory T cells sorted from blood. The label giving this sample's cell subset or site can be read as: CD45RO+ enriched T cells. The chain uses TRBV4-2 and TRBJ2-5; the best D guess is TRBD1, with 6 bases matching. The bases read TGTGCCAGCAGCCAACTTAAACGACAGGACCAAGAGACCCAGTACTTC. It specifies CASSQLKRQDQETQYF.